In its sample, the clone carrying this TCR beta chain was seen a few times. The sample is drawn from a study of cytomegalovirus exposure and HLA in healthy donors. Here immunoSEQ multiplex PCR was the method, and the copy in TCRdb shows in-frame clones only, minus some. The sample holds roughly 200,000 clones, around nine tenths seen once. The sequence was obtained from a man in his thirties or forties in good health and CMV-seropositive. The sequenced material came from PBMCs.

DNA for the CDR3: TGTGCCTCCCGGGACATAAAGGTGAACACTGAAGCTTTCTTT. It specifies CASRDIKVNTEAFF. The chain recombines TRBV7-9 with TRBJ1-1; D possibly corresponds to TRBD1 (6 bases). This CDR3 is 14 amino acids long. V dropped 11 bases and J dropped 0 bases, with 16 bases sitting between them. The germline V gene encodes CDR1 SEHNR and CDR2 FQNEAQ (reference sequence).